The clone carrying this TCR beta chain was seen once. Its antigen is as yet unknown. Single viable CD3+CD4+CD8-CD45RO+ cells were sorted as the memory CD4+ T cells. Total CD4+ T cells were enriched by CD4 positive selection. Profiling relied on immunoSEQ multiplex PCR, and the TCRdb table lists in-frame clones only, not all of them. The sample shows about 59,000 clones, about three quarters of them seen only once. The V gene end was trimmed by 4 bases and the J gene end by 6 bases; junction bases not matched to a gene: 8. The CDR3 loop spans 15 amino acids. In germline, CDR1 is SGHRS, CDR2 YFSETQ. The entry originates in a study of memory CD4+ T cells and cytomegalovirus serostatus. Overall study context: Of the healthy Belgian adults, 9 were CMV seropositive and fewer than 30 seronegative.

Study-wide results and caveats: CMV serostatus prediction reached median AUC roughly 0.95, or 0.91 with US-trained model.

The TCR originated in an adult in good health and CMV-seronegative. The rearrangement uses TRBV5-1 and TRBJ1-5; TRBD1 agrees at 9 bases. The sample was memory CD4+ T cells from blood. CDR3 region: CASSPQGAKGQPQHF. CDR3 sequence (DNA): TGCGCCAGCAGCCCACAGGGGGCGAAGGGTCAGCCCCAGCATTTT.